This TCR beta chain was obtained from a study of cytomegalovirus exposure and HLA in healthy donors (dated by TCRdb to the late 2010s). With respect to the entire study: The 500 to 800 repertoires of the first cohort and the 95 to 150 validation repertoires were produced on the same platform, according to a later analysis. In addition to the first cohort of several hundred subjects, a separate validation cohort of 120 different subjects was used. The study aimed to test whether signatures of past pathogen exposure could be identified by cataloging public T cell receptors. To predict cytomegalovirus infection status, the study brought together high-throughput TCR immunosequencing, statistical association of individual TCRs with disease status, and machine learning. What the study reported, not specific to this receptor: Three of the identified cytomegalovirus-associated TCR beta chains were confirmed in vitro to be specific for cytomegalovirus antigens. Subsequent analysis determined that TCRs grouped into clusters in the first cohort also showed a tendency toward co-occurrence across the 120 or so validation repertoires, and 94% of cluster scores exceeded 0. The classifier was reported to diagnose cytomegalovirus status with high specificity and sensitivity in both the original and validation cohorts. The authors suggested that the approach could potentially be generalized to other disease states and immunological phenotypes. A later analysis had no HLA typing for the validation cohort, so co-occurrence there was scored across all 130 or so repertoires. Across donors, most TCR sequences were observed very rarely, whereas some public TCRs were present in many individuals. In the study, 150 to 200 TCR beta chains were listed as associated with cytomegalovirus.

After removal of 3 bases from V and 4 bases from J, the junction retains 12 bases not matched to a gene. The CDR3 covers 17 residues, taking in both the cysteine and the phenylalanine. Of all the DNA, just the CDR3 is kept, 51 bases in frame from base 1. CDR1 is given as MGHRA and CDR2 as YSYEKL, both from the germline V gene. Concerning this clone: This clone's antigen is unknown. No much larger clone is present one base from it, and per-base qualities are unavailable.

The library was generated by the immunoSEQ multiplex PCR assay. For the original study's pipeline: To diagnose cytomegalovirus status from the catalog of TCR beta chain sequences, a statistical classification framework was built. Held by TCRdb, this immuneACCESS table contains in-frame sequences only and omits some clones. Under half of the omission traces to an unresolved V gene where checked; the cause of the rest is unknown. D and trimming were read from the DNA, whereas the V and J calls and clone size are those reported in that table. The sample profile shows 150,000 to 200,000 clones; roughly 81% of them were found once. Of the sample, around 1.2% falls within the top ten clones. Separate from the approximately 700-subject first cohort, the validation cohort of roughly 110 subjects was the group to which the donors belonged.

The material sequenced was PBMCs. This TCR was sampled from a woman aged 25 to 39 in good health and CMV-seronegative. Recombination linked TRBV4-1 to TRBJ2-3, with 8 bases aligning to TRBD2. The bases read TGCGCCAGCAGCCAGGGACGGGAGGGCCAGCGCGCAGATACGCAGTATTTT. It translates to CASSQGREGQRADTQYF.